One and the same sample provided the 29 T cell receptor beta chains below, sequenced in a study of blood T cell repertoires in COVID-19. Assay: immunoSEQ multiplex PCR; the TCRdb copy retains only in-frame clones and omits some. Of approximately 450,000 clones in the sample, about 90% are singletons; the top ten hold approximately 2%. The sequenced material came from PBMCs or T cells enriched from blood (not recorded which). The receptors stem from a woman in her late teens or twenties with acute COVID-19.

This chain links TRBV27 with TRBJ2-1, with TRBD2 identical over 7 bases. Germline V CDR1 and CDR2: MNHEY, SMNVEV (reference sequence). J lost 3 bases, V lost 3 bases, and 5 bases had no gene match. The CDR3 has 15 amino acids. The CDR3, as DNA: TGTGCCAGCAGTTTCCAGCGGGAACTCTACAATGAGCAGTTCTTC. It translates to CASSFQRELYNEQFF.

On this clone: At one end, the junction sequence differs from germline, possibly due to a read error. The rearrangement uses TRBV4-3 and TRBJ2-2; 7 nucleotides match TRBD2. The CDR3 is 17 residues long. In germline, CDR1 is LGHNA, CDR2 YSLEER. CDR3 DNA: TGCGCCAGCAGTCAAGATAGTGGACTAGGGGCCACCGGGGAGCTGTTTTTT. Residues: CASSQDSGLGATGELFF.

This clone has a handful of counts. V is TRBV15 and J is TRBJ1-2; weak D call: TRBD1 (6 bases). This CDR3 contains 14 residues. V was cut by 3 bases and J by 5 bases, with 13 bases left in between. Germline V CDR1 and CDR2: LNHNV, YYDKDF (reference sequence). The CDR3 nucleotides are TGTGCCACCAGCAGGGATGACAGGAGTTATGGCTACACCTTC. Translation: CATSRDDRSYGYTF.

V and J are TRBV19 and TRBJ1-4; 8 bases align to TRBD1. The CDR3 is 15 amino acids. The V gene's germline CDR1 is LNHDA and CDR2 SQIVND (reference sequence). With 2 bases clipped from V and 4 bases from J, the junction kept 3 bases outside the gene matches. The CDR3 DNA reads TGTGCCAGTAGTATATCCGGACAGGGTAATGAAAAACTGTTTTTT. Protein sequence: CASSISGQGNEKLFF.

The CDR3 spells CASSVGGDYGYTF. The CDR3, as DNA: TGTGCCAGCAGCGTAGGGGGCGACTATGGCTACACCTTC. This chain links TRBV9 with TRBJ1-2, with D perhaps matching TRBD1 (5 bases). Trimming shortened V by 0 bases and J by 3 bases, and 6 bases separated the two germline ends. The CDR3 extends over 13 amino acids. Germline CDR1 SGDLS, CDR2 YYNGEE.

The V gene is TRBV4-2, the J gene TRBJ1-4; no clear D. Germline V gene sequence: CDR1 LGHNA, CDR2 YNFKEQ. The CDR3 extends over 15 amino acids. V was shortened by 0 bases and J by 4 bases, with 9 bases between the two germline ends. This chain's CDR3 is CASSQDLQYNEKLFF. The CDR3 DNA reads as TGTGCCAGCAGCCAAGATCTACAGTATAATGAAAAACTGTTTTTT.

V and J are TRBV12-5 and TRBJ1-1, with TRBD1 matching over 7 bases. In germline, CDR1 is LGHNT, CDR2 FRNRAP. The CDR3 covers 13 residues. J lost 11 bases, V lost 5 bases, and 11 bases had no gene match. This CDR3 is CASGPDDRAMAFF. In DNA, the CDR3 is TGTGCTAGTGGTCCCGATGACAGGGCGATGGCTTTCTTT.

The V call is TRBV29-1, the J call TRBJ1-1; TRBD1 is a possible D gene (6 bases). This CDR3 spans 11 amino acids. Germline V CDR1 and CDR2: SQVTM, ANQGSEA. Deletions cut 7 bases from V and 1 base from J, with 7 bases between. The CDR3 region is CSGTANTEAFF. In DNA, the CDR3 is TGCAGCGGGACAGCGAACACTGAAGCTTTCTTT. The full variable domain, with the rest looked up from reference TRBV29-1 and TRBJ1-1, is SAVISQKPSRDICQRGTSLTIQCQVDSQVTMMFWYRQQPGQSLTLIATANQGSEATYESGFVIDKFPISRPNLTFSTLTVSNMSPEDSSIYLCSGTANTEAFFGQGTRLTVV.

The chain has TRBV9 and TRBJ2-1, with a weak D call TRBD2 (6 bases). This CDR3 spans 13 amino acids. With 2 bases removed from V and 9 bases from J, the gap between germline ends came to 12 bases. Germline V gene lookup returns CDR1 SGDLS and CDR2 YYNGEE. The CDR3 bases are TGTGCCAGCAGCGTTAGCGGATTCGGTGAGCAGTTCTTC. Protein sequence: CASSVSGFGEQFF.

The chain combines TRBV3-1 (or the pseudogene TRBV3-2) with TRBJ1-2; D unclear. The V gene's germline CDR1 is LGHDT and CDR2 YNNKEL (reference sequence). CDR3 size: 13 residues. V lost 6 bases to trimming and J lost 8 bases, with 16 bases between them. The CDR3 is CASSPQENGGYTF. CDR3 DNA: TGTGCCAGCAGTCCTCAGGAAAATGGGGGCTACACCTTC.

The chain has TRBV27 and TRBJ2-7, with D possibly being TRBD1 (5 bases). Trimming shortened V by 0 bases and J by 3 bases, and 9 bases separated the two germline ends. This CDR3 has 14 residues. CDR1 and CDR2 from the germline V gene are MNHEY and SMNVEV (reference sequence). The CDR3, as DNA: TGTGCCAGCAGTTTATCGGACATTAGCTACGAGCAGTACTTC. It encodes CASSLSDISYEQYF.

This clone was seen a single time. The rearrangement links TRBV5-6 to TRBJ2-7, with 10 bases that match TRBD1. The V gene's germline CDR1 is SGHDT and CDR2 YYEEEE. The CDR3 is made up of 15 amino acids. After removal of 4 bases from V and 7 bases from J, the junction contained 11 bases not matched to a gene. CDR3 region: CASSDGTGVFREQYF. CDR3 nucleotides: TGTGCCAGCAGCGACGGGACAGGGGTGTTTCGGGAGCAGTACTTC.

The chain couples TRBV21-1 to TRBJ2-1; the table assigns TRBD2, which was not confirmed against the DNA. TRBV21-1 is a pseudogene locus. The CDR3 consists of 18 residues. The CDR3 DNA follows: TGTGCCAGCAGCAAAGAGGTGCTAGCGGGAGGGAAAGGAAATGAGCAGTTCTTC. This gives the protein CASSKEVLAGGKGNEQFF.

This sequence joins TRBV6-5 and TRBJ1-2; TRBD1 matches 9 bases. This CDR3 is built from 13 residues. Germline V gives CDR1 MNHEY, CDR2 SVGAGI. J lost 7 bases, V lost 5 bases, and 5 bases had no gene match. The CDR3 loop reads CASSRGQGPGYTF. The CDR3 DNA reads TGTGCCAGCAGTAGAGGACAGGGGCCTGGCTACACCTTC.

Written as DNA, the CDR3 is TGTGCCAGCAGTTTAGACGGGAGGTCTAATGAAAAACTGTTTTTT. Protein product: CASSLDGRSNEKLFF. J is TRBJ1-4 and V is TRBV28; no reliable D call. The germline CDR1 and CDR2 sequences are MDHEN and SYDVKM. This CDR3 is 15 amino acids long. V lost 2 bases to trimming and J lost 3 bases, with 10 bases between them.

The chain is built from TRBV2 and TRBJ2-7, with D maybe TRBD1 (6 bases). The V gene lost 8 bases and the J gene lost 3 bases, with 11 bases spanning the gap. The CDR3 spans 12 residues. Germline V gene data show CDR1 as SNHLY and CDR2 as FYNNEI. Here the CDR3 DNA reads TGTGCCAGCGGCCGACAGGTCTACGAGCAGTACTTC. Protein sequence: CASGRQVYEQYF.

V and J are TRBV20-1 and TRBJ2-1, with a tentative D call TRBD2 (5 bases). Germline V CDR1 and CDR2: DFQATT, SNEGSKA (reference sequence). The CDR3 is 12 residues long. Trimming pared 3 bases from V and 7 bases from J, leaving 10 bases between. CDR3 DNA sequence: TGCAGTGCTAGTCGGACTGGAAATGAGCAGTTCTTC. It specifies CSASRTGNEQFF.

The chain is built from TRBV11-2 and TRBJ2-1; TRBD2 aligns across 13 bases. Germline V gene sequence: CDR1 SGHAT, CDR2 FQNNGV. Trimming took 5 bases from V and 4 from J; bases not matched to a gene: 11. This CDR3 is built from 18 residues. CDR3: CASSPGGLAGIEYNEQFF. DNA of the CDR3: TGTGCCAGCAGCCCCGGGGGACTAGCGGGAATAGAGTACAATGAGCAGTTCTTC.

V and J are TRBV7-9 and TRBJ2-3; the match to TRBD1 covers 8 bases. The CDR3 loop spans 14 amino acids. Per the germline V gene, CDR1 is SEHNR and CDR2 is FQNEAQ (reference sequence). Germline trimming cut 3 bases from V and 4 bases from J; bases unmatched to any gene: 3. The DNA of the CDR3 is TGTGCCAGCAGCTTTGGACAGGGCTCAGATACGCAGTATTTT. It encodes CASSFGQGSDTQYF.

This chain joins TRBV28 and TRBJ2-5; 9 nucleotides align to TRBD2. V gave up 4 bases and J gave up 5 bases; unmatched junction bases: 5. The germline gives CDR1 MDHEN, CDR2 SYDVKM. The CDR3 loop spans 14 amino acids. The CDR3: CASSSIAGEETQYF. In nucleotides, the CDR3 is TGTGCCAGCAGTTCAATAGCGGGAGAGGAGACCCAGTACTTC.

This chain joins TRBV18 and TRBJ1-3; perhaps TRBD1 as D (5 bases). The V and J ends lost 4 bases and 1 base respectively, with 11 bases between them. In germline, CDR1 is KGHSH, CDR2 LQKENI. The CDR3 consists of 15 residues. The CDR3 DNA sequence: TGTGCCAGCTCACAGGGGATTACTTCTGGAAACACCATATATTTT. Protein product: CASSQGITSGNTIYF.

This clone was seen more than once but under ten times. The chain couples TRBV21-1 to TRBJ2-3; the table gives TRBD2 as D, unverified against the DNA. TRBV21-1 is reported as a pseudogene. The CDR3 is made up of 19 amino acids. CDR3 residues: CASSKVGGKRGAFIDTQYF. The CDR3 DNA is TGTGCCAGCAGCAAAGTTGGGGGAAAGCGGGGGGCCTTTATAGATACGCAGTATTTT.

Remarks on this clone: A junction end diverges from the germline sequence, so it may reflect a read error. The chain is built from TRBV7-9 and TRBJ1-3, with D unclear. The CDR3 runs 14 residues. Per the germline V gene, CDR1 is SEHNR and CDR2 is FQNEAQ (reference sequence). The DNA of the CDR3 is TGTGCCAGCAGCTTAAGCCTCTCTCGAAACACCATATATTTT. Its protein is CASSLSLSRNTIYF.

The chain is built from TRBV18 and TRBJ2-5; perhaps TRBD2 as D (5 bases). The V gene's germline CDR1 is KGHSH and CDR2 LQKENI. This CDR3 is built from 18 residues. The V gene lost 1 base and the J gene lost 2 bases, with 20 bases spanning the gap. In DNA form, the CDR3 reads TGTGCCAGCTCACCACTCGGCGGGCAGCAAACACTACAAGAGACCCAGTACTTC. It yields the protein CASSPLGGQQTLQETQYF.

As regards this clone: Other DNA sequences in the sample encode the same CDR3. The V call is TRBV7-2, the J call TRBJ2-3; tentatively, D is TRBD2 (6 bases). CDR1 and CDR2 (germline): SGHTA, FQGNSA. V was pared by 1 base and J by 1 base, with 12 bases between. This CDR3 is built from 16 residues. The DNA of the CDR3 is TGTGCCAGCAGCTTAGGAGGGCGGGGACGCACAGATACGCAGTATTTT. It translates to CASSLGGRGRTDTQYF.

This clone was detected once. This chain connects TRBV19 to TRBJ2-1; D unresolved. Trimming left V 7 bases short and J 8 bases short, with 18 bases between. Germline V gene lookup returns CDR1 LNHDA and CDR2 SQIVND (reference sequence). The CDR3 sequence is 14 residues long. The CDR3 here is CASNIEVRFDEQFF. The CDR3 DNA reads as TGTGCCAGTAACATTGAGGTTCGCTTCGATGAGCAGTTCTTC.

The chain couples TRBV7-2 to TRBJ2-3, with D maybe TRBD2 (6 bases). Germline CDR1 SGHTA, CDR2 FQGNSA. V was trimmed by 5 bases and J by 0 bases, leaving 18 bases between them. There are 17 residues in the CDR3. CDR3 sequence reads: CASSPQAGAPSTDTQYF. CDR3 DNA sequence: TGTGCCAGCAGCCCCCAAGCGGGCGCCCCTAGCACAGATACGCAGTATTTT.

V gene TRBV11-2 combines with J gene TRBJ2-7, with 7 bases matching TRBD2. With 5 bases clipped from V and 4 bases from J, the junction kept 11 bases outside the gene matches. CDR3 size: 15 residues. Germline V gene lookup returns CDR1 SGHAT and CDR2 FQNNGV. CDR3 DNA: TGTGCCAGCAGCCTCTCTGCGGGAGCACAATACGAGCAGTACTTC. Translating gives CASSLSAGAQYEQYF.

The chain employs TRBV5-1 and TRBJ2-5; no clear D. The CDR3 has 14 amino acids. The germline gives CDR1 SGHRS, CDR2 YFSETQ. V lost 0 bases, J lost 3 bases, and 9 bases lay in between. DNA for the CDR3: TGCGCCAGCAGCTTGGGAACTACTGAAGAGACCCAGTACTTC. Translating gives CASSLGTTEETQYF.